This T cell receptor beta chain was observed in a study of T cells in Graves' hyperthyroidism and ophthalmopathy (dated by TCRdb to between 2018 and 2021). About the investigation overall: Peripheral blood was sampled at the time of initial diagnosis, prior to any treatment. To identify TCR V-J signatures that set the groups apart, the researchers used a discovery cohort of 100 patients, made up of 43 with Graves' ophthalmopathy and 57 with stable Graves' hyperthyroidism. Whether ophthalmopathy could be predicted prospectively was tested in an independent validation cohort made up of 18 hyperthyroidism patients plus 17 patients who later progressed to ophthalmopathy. The 100 or so discovery patients were randomly divided into training and test sets at a 7:3 ratio. In addition, the study compared T-cell repertoires in thyroid tissue and in blood from several Graves' hyperthyroidism patients. Once sampling was done, hyperthyroidism patients were given methimazole at a starting dose of 30 mg daily, whereas ophthalmopathy patients were given high-dose intravenous methylprednisolone. The paper reports TCR Vbeta CDR3 sequencing of over 130 peripheral blood samples: under 45 ophthalmopathy, fewer than 85 hyperthyroidism and approximately 17 progressor patients. Study-level results and caveats: No statistical method was used to fix the sample size in advance, and group allocation was not hidden from the investigators. Most expanded thyroid clonotypes (frequency above 0.001) were also detected in blood, suggesting blood repertoires may reflect thyroid immune responses. A model built on a 13 V-J signature distinguished ophthalmopathy from stable hyperthyroidism, reaching over 85% sensitivity and about 81% specificity in cross-validation and 80%/75% in testing. In validation, the model predicted progression to ophthalmopathy with over 65% sensitivity and around 72% specificity, a median of approximately 6.7 months before onset.

Looking up the germline V gene (reference sequence) yields CDR1 GTSNPN and CDR2 SVGIG. V loses 3 bases, J loses 7 bases, and the germline ends lie 22 bases apart. The CDR3 holds 15 amino acids from the cysteine to the phenylalanine. Solely the CDR3 DNA is kept, with 45 bases framed from the first base. This clonotype was seen only a few times. Its cognate antigen has yet to be identified. There are no base qualities to consult, and no much larger clone falls within one base. Moderately to severely active disease, a Clinical Activity Score of at least 3, a NOSPECS grade of at least 4, and a duration under 3 months were present in ophthalmopathy patients. Exclusion was applied to patients with uncontrolled infections, other autoimmune diseases, pregnancy or lactation. Diagnoses were established on the basis of clinical symptoms, serum thyroxine and TRAb, thyroid ultrasound, and orbital computed tomography. PBMCs were isolated from 10 ml of fresh peripheral blood by Ficoll-Paque density gradient centrifugation. Total RNA was extracted using Trizol reagent, and RNA quality was assessed on an Agilent 2100 Bioanalyzer.

Amplification of TCR beta CDR3 regions was carried out from RNA transcripts. A first-round RT-PCR of the TCR CDR3 used the HTBI primer set with the Qiagen OneStep RT-PCR kit. Libraries were constructed in a second round of multiplex PCR, after which size selection and purification were performed. The libraries were sequenced on an Illumina HiSeq2000 using paired-end 100 bp reads. The authors processed their data as follows. SOAPnuke was used to process the raw data, throwing out any read that contained adapters or uncalled bases, had a mean Phred below 15, or lacked an exact constant-primer or identifier match. COPE v1.2.5 was used to merge high-quality paired reads, and clonotypes were defined as unique nucleotide sequences. Clonotypes were aligned to IMGT TRBV, TRBD and TRBJ reference segments using MiTCR v1.1. The analysis was restricted to V-J combinations with a frequency above 0.0001, which together covered 98% to 99.2% of the repertoires. A TCS score was defined as the ratio between F50 (clonal expansion) and ExV (chaos), using BLOSUM62-based TCRdist between CDR3 peptides within each V-J. Welch's t-statistics and random forest reduced 514 V-J features to roughly 13, which were used in a naive Bayes classifier (R e1071). In TCRdb, the public reads were trimmed at Q25 with fastp and aligned with MiXCR, with productive beta chains retained. Each CDR3 protein appears once, grouped with its most common genes and DNA. TCRdb's processing, not the authors', yielded these V and J calls. The sample records fewer than 500,000 distinct CDR3 sequences, about 15% of which are singletons. The ten largest clones take up around a fifth of the sample.

Sequencing input: blood. Recombination joined TRBV30 with TRBJ2-7, with TRBD1 as a weak D call on 6 bases. This receptor was taken from a woman between 25 and 40 years old with Graves' ophthalmopathy. The CDR3 protein sequence reads: CAWSTRDKKLWEQYF. The nucleotides read TGTGCCTGGAGCACTCGGGACAAAAAACTCTGGGAGCAGTACTTC.